This entry lists 14 T cell receptor beta chains sequenced from one sample in a study of blood T cells in healthy people across ages. With a J-beta primer mix and a sample-barcoded 5' primer, a second PCR ran roughly 6 to 12 cycles. TCRdb called the 5' RACE reads again in MiXCR, with one record for every CDR3 protein. The table records over 1.5 million distinct CDR3 sequences, less than 50% of them present only once. The sequencing input was blood. These receptors were taken from a woman in her 40s in good health.

The genes are TRBV20-1 and TRBJ2-7; no reliable D call. The CDR3 loop spans 12 amino acids. Deletions cut 6 bases from V and 10 bases from J, with 19 bases between. Looked up from germline, CDR1 is DFQATT and CDR2 is SNEGSKA (reference sequence). The CDR3 DNA follows: TGCAGTGCCGGCGTGGGTACTCACCAACAGTACTTC. It translates to CSAGVGTHQQYF.

This rearrangement joins TRBV4-3 to TRBJ2-7; TRBD2 matches 7 bases. This CDR3 has 15 residues. Looked up from germline, CDR1 is LGHNA and CDR2 is YSLEER. With 0 bases clipped from V and 2 bases from J, the junction kept 4 bases outside the gene matches. Here the CDR3 reads CASSQEERGPYEQYF. The CDR3 DNA sequence: TGCGCCAGCAGCCAAGAGGAGCGGGGCCCCTACGAGCAGTACTTC.

This rearrangement joins TRBV15 to TRBJ2-5; D gene uncertain. Near its end, the DNA agrees better with TRBJ2-7, so the J call may be wrong. The CDR3 has 14 amino acids. In germline, CDR1 is LNHNV, CDR2 YYDKDF (reference sequence). CDR3 sequence reads: CATSKDAYSYEQYF. The DNA of the CDR3 is TGTGCCACCAGCAAGGACGCCTACTCCTACGAGCAGTACTTC.

This clonotype showed up just a few times. V is TRBV6-2 or TRBV6-3 and J is TRBJ2-4; the D is unclear. V gave up 4 bases and J gave up 0 bases, with 10 bases separating them. The CDR3 length is 15 residues. Germline V CDR1 and CDR2: MNHEY, SVGEGT. The CDR3: CASSWAGLAKNIQYF. The CDR3 region has the DNA TGTGCCAGCAGTTGGGCCGGCCTAGCCAAAAACATTCAGTACTTC.

This clonotype has a handful of counts. The chain combines TRBV7-2 with TRBJ2-7; the match to TRBD2 covers 11 bases. With V trimmed by 5 bases and J by 0 bases, 6 bases remained unmatched. CDR3 length equals 16 residues. Germline lookup yields CDR1 SGHTA and CDR2 FQGNSA. The CDR3 here is CASSITSGGNSYEQYF. In DNA form, the CDR3 reads TGTGCCAGCAGCATCACTAGCGGGGGCAACTCCTACGAGCAGTACTTC. Variable domain in full (rest from reference TRBV7-2 and TRBJ2-7): GAGVSQSPSNKVTEKGKDVELRCDPISGHTALYWYRQSLGQGLEFLIYFQGNSAPDKSGLPSDRFSAERTGGSVSTLTIQRTQQEDSAVYLCASSITSGGNSYEQYFGPGTRLTVT.

This clonotype appeared a few times. The chain carries TRBV2 and TRBJ1-2; D is possibly TRBD1 (6 bases). Germline-derived CDR1 and CDR2 are SNHLY and FYNNEI. This CDR3 is 13 amino acids long. Trimming took off 0 bases at V and 12 bases at J, with 14 bases between the two ends. The CDR3 nucleotides read TGTGCCAGCAGTGAAGCGGGACAAGAAGTGGACACCTTC. This sequence encodes CASSEAGQEVDTF.

This clonotype was detected a few times. The gene calls are TRBV6-6 and TRBJ2-5, with TRBD1 identical over 7 bases. V dropped 6 bases and J dropped 2; count of bases not matched to a gene: 6. Per germline, CDR1 MNHNY and CDR2 SVGAGI (reference sequence). This CDR3 spans 14 amino acids. The CDR3 nucleotides read TGTGCCAGCAGACAGGGGTCCCCTCAAGAGACCCAGTACTTC. Amino acids: CASRQGSPQETQYF.

V and J are TRBV11-1 and TRBJ1-4; 8 bases match TRBD1. With 3 bases clipped from V and 5 bases from J, the junction kept 5 bases outside the gene matches. The CDR3 contains 15 residues. Germline V gene sequence: CDR1 SGHAT, CDR2 FQDESV (reference sequence). The CDR3 loop reads CASSFRQGANEKLFF. CDR3 sequence (DNA): TGTGCCAGCAGCTTCCGCCAGGGGGCGAATGAAAAACTGTTTTTT.

For the CDR3, the DNA is TGCGCCAGCAGCCAAGATATGGCGGCAGGGAAAGAGACCCAGTACTTC. Translation gives CASSQDMAAGKETQYF. The gene calls are TRBV4-3 and TRBJ2-4, with D perhaps TRBD1 (5 bases). The end of the DNA aligns better with TRBJ2-5, so the J call may be wrong. Germline V lookup: CDR1 LGHNA, CDR2 YSLEER. This CDR3 is built from 16 residues.

This clonotype occurred a few times. The chain employs TRBV5-1 and TRBJ2-1; D may correspond to TRBD1 or TRBD2 (8 bases each). Between the trimmed V and J ends, which lost 4 bases and 4 bases, there was a span of 18 bases. CDR1 SGHRS and CDR2 YFSETQ come from the germline V gene. The CDR3 is 16 residues long. The CDR3 DNA sequence: TGCGCCAGCAGCCGTAGCGGGACAGGCCATTACAATGAGCAGTTCTTC. It specifies CASSRSGTGHYNEQFF. Drawing the rest from reference TRBV5-1 and TRBJ2-1, the complete variable domain is KAGVTQTPRYLIKTRGQQVTLSCSPISGHRSVSWYQQTPGQGLQFLFEYFSETQRNKGNFPGRFSGRQFSNSRSEMNVSTLELGDSALYLCASSRSGTGHYNEQFFGPGTRLTVL.

CDR3 sequence (DNA): TGTGCCAGCAGCCACCCGGGACAGTACAATGAGCAGTACTTC. Translating it yields CASSHPGQYNEQYF. The gene calls are TRBV28 and TRBJ2-1; 7 bases line up with TRBD1. The end of the DNA fits TRBJ2-7 better, so the J call may be wrong. The CDR3 has 14 amino acids. The germline gives CDR1 MDHEN, CDR2 SYDVKM.

The chain uses TRBV29-1 and TRBJ1-2; D call uncertain. CDR1 is SQVTM, CDR2 ANQGSEA, per germline. The CDR3 is made up of 11 amino acids. Trimming cost V 8 bases and J 8 bases, with 15 bases left between them. CDR3 DNA: TGCAGCCTGGGTGAGAAAGGGGGCTACACCTTC. As protein: CSLGEKGGYTF.

The chain links TRBV11-2 to TRBJ1-2; D not certain. Trimming stripped 7 bases from V and 2 bases from J, with 20 bases between. Per germline, CDR1 SGHAT and CDR2 FQNNGV. The CDR3 spans 16 residues. The CDR3 bases are TGTGCCAGCAACTCCATTTCAGCCGTAGCAAACTATGGCTACACCTTC. Translated: CASNSISAVANYGYTF.

This clonotype was counted a few times. The chain's CDR3 is CASSPGGFGEQYF. In nucleotides, the CDR3 is TGTGCCAGCAGCCCAGGGGGTTTCGGCGAGCAGTACTTC. This chain connects TRBV7-2 to TRBJ2-7; TRBD1 matches 7 bases. The CDR3 length is 13 residues. V shed 5 bases and J 6 bases; nucleotides not matched to a gene: 7. Looked up from germline, CDR1 is SGHTA and CDR2 is FQGNSA.